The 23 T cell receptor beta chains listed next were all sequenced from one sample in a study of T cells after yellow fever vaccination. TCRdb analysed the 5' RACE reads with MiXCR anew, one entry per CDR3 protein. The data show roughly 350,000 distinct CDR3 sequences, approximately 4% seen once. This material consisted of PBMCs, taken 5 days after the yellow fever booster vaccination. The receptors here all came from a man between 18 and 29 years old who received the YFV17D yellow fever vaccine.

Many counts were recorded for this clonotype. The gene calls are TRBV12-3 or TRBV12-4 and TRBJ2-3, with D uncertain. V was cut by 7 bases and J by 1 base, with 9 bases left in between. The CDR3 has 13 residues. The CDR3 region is CASTMSGTDTQYF. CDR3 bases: TGTGCCAGCACCATGTCCGGCACAGATACGCAGTATTTT.

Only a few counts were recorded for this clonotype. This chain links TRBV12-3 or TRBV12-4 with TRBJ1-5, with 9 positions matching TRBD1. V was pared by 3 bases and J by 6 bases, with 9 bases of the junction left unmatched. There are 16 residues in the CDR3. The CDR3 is CASSLEGGTGSQPQHF. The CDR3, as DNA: TGTGCCAGCAGTTTGGAGGGGGGGACAGGGAGTCAGCCCCAGCATTTT.

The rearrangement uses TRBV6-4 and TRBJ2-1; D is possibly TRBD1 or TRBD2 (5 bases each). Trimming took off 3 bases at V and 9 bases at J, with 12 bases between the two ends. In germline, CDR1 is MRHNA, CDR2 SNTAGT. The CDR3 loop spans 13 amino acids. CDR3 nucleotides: TGTGCCAGCAGTGAACAGGCCCGGGGTGAGCAGTTCTTC. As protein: CASSEQARGEQFF.

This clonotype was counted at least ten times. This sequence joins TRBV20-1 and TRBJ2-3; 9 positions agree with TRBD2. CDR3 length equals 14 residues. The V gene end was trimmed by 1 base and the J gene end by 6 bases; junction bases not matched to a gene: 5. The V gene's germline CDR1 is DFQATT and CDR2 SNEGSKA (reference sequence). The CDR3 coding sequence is TGCAGTGCTAGAGCTAGCGGGGTTGGGGATACGCAGTATTTT. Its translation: CSARASGVGDTQYF.

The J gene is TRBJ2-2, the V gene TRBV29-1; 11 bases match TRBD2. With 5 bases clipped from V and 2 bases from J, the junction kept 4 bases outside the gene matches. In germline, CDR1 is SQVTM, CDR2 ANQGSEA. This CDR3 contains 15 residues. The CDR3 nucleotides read TGCAGCGTTCAGCTAGCGGGGGGCAACACCGGGGAGCTGTTTTTT. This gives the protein CSVQLAGGNTGELFF.

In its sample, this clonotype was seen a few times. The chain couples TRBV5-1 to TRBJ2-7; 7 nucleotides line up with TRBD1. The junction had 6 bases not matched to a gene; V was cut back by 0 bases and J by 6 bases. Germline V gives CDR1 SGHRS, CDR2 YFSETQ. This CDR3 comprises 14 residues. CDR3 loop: CASSLGAAGGEQYF. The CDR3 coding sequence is TGCGCCAGCAGCTTGGGTGCGGCAGGGGGCGAGCAGTACTTC.

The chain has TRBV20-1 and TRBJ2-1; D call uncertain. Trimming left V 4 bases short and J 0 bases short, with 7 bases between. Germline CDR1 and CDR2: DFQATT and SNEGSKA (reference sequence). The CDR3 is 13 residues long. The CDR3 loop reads CSAKASSYNEQFF. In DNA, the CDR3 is TGCAGTGCTAAGGCAAGCTCCTACAATGAGCAGTTCTTC.

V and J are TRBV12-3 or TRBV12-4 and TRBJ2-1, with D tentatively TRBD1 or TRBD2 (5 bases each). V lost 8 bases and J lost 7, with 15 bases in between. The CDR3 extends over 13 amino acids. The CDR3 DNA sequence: TGTGCCAGCCGGGGCGGCCCCTTGAATGAGCAGTTCTTC. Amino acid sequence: CASRGGPLNEQFF.

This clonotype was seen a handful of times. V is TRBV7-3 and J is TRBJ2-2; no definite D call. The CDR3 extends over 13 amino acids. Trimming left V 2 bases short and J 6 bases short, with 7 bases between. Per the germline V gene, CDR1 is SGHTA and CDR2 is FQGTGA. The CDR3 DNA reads TGTGCCAGCAGCTTAGAGGCTGCCGGGGAGCTGTTTTTT. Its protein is CASSLEAAGELFF.

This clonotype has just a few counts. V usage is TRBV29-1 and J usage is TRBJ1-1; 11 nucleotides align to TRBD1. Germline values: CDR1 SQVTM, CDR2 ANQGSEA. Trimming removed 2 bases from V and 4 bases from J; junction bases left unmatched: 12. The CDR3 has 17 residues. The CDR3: CSVERALRDRGVTEAFF. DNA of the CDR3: TGCAGCGTTGAACGGGCGCTCCGGGACAGGGGGGTCACTGAAGCTTTCTTT.

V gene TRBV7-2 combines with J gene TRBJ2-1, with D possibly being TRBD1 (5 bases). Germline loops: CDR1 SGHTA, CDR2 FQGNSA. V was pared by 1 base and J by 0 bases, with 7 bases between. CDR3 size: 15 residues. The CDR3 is CASSLDRFSYNEQFF. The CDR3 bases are TGTGCCAGCAGCTTAGACAGGTTCTCCTACAATGAGCAGTTCTTC. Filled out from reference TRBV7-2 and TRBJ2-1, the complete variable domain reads GAGVSQSPSNKVTEKGKDVELRCDPISGHTALYWYRQSLGQGLEFLIYFQGNSAPDKSGLPSDRFSAERTGGSVSTLTIQRTQQEDSAVYLCASSLDRFSYNEQFFGPGTRLTVL.

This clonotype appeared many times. The chain's CDR3 is CASSLGGGAETQYF. The CDR3 region has the DNA TGCGCCAGCAGCTTGGGAGGGGGCGCGGAGACCCAGTACTTC. The V gene is TRBV5-1, the J gene TRBJ2-5; the match to TRBD1 covers 7 bases. Trimming cost V 0 bases and J 5 bases; bases outside gene matches: 4. This CDR3 spans 14 amino acids. Germline CDR1 SGHRS, CDR2 YFSETQ.

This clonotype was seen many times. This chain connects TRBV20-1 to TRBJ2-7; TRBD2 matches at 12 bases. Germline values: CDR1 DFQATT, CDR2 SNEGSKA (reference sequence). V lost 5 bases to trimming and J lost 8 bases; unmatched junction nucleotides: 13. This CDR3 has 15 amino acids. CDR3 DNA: TGCAGTGCTGCTCTAGCGGGGGGGCCTCCTACGAAGCAGTACTTC. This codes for CSAALAGGPPTKQYF.

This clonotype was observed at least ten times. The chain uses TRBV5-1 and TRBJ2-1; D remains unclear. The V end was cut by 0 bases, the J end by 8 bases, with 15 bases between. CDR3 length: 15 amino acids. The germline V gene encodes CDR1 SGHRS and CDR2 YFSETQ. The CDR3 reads CASSLGSWAWDEQFF. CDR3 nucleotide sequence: TGCGCCAGCAGCTTGGGGTCGTGGGCCTGGGATGAGCAGTTCTTC.

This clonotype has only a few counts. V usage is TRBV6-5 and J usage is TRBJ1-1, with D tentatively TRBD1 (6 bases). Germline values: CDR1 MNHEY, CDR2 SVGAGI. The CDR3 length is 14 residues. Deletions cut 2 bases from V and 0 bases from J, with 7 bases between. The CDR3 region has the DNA TGTGCCAGCAGTTACAAGGGGGTGAACACTGAAGCTTTCTTT. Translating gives CASSYKGVNTEAFF.

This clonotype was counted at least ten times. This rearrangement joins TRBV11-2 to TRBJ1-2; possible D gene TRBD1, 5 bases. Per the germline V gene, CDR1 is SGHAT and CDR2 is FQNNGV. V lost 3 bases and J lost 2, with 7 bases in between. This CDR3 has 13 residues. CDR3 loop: CASSFRDNYGYTF. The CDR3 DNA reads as TGTGCCAGCAGCTTTCGGGACAACTATGGCTACACCTTC.

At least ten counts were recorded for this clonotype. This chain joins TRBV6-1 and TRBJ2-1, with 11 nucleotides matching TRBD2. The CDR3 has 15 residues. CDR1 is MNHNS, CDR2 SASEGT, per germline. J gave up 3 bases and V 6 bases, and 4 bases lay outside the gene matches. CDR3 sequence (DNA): TGTGCCAGCAGGGGAGGGACTAGCGGCTACAATGAGCAGTTCTTC. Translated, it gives CASRGGTSGYNEQFF.

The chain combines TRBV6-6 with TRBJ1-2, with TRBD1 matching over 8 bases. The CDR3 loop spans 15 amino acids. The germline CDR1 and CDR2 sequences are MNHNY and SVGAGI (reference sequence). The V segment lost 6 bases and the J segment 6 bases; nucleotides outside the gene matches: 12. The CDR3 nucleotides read TGTGCCAGCAGCAGCTCCAAGGACAGGGTTGATGGCTACACCTTC. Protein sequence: CASSSSKDRVDGYTF.

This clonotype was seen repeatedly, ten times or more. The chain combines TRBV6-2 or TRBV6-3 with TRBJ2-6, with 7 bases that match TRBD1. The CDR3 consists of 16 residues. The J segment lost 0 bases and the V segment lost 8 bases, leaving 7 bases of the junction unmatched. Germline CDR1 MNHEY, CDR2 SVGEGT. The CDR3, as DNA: TGTGCCAGCTCGGGACAGTCCCACTCTGGGGCCAACGTCCTGACTTTC. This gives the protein CASSGQSHSGANVLTF.

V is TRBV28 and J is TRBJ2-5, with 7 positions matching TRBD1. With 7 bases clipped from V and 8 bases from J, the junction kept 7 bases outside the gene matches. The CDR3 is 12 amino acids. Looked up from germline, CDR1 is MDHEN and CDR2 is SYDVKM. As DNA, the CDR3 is TGTGCCAGCACCATACAGGGGAGTACCCAGTACTTC. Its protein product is CASTIQGSTQYF.

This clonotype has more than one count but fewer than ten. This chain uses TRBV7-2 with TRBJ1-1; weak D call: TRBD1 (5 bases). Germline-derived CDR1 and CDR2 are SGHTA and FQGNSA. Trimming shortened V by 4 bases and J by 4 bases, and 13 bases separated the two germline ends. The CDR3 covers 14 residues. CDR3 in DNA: TGTGCCAGCAGCTCCCGACCAGGGACCACTGAAGCTTTCTTT. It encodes CASSSRPGTTEAFF.

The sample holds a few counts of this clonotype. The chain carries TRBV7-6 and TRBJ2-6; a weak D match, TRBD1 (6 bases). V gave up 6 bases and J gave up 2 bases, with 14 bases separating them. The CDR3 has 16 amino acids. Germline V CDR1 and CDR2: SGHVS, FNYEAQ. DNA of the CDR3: TGTGCCAGCAGGGCGCAAACAGGGCCTGGGGCCAACGTCCTGACTTTC. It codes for CASRAQTGPGANVLTF.

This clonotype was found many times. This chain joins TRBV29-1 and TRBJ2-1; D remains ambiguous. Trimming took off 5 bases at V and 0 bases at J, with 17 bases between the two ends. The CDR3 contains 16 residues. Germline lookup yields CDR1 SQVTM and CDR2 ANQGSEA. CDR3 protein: CSVLRPSSTSYNEQFF. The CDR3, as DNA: TGCAGCGTTTTACGCCCCTCCTCTACCTCCTACAATGAGCAGTTCTTC.